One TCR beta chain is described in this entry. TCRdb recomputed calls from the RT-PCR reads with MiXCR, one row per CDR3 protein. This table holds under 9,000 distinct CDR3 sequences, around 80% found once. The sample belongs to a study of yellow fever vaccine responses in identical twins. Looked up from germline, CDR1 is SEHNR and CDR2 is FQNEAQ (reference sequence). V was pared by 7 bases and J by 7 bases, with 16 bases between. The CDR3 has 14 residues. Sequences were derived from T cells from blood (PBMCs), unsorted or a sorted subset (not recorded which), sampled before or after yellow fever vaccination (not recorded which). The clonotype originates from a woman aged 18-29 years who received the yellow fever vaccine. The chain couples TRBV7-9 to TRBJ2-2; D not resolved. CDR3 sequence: CASTPEARGGELFF. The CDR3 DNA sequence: TGTGCCAGCACCCCCGAGGCGCGCGGCGGGGAGCTGTTTTTT.